The next 14 T cell receptor beta chains were all read from a single sample in a study of T cell responses to AZD1222 COVID-19 vaccine. Profiled with immunoSEQ multiplex PCR; TCRdb holds only in-frame clones, not every one. The data show 150,000 to 180,000 clones, roughly nine tenths seen once. The material sequenced was peripheral blood, taken after recovery from COVID-19. Receptors originate from an adult who had recovered from COVID-19.

The chain employs TRBV18 and TRBJ1-1; TRBD1 matches 9 bases. Germline V CDR1 and CDR2: KGHSH, LQKENI. Trimming took 2 bases from V and 4 from J; bases not matched to a gene: 8. CDR3 length equals 16 residues. The CDR3 coding sequence is TGTGCCAGCTCACCAAGGACAGGGGAGGTGGGCACTGAAGCTTTCTTT. Translating it yields CASSPRTGEVGTEAFF.

The chain uses TRBV5-1 and TRBJ1-2; TRBD1 is a possible D gene (5 bases). There are 13 residues in the CDR3. Between the trimmed V and J ends, which lost 3 bases and 4 bases, there was a span of 10 bases. CDR1 is SGHRS and CDR2 is YFSETQ in the germline V gene. In DNA form, the CDR3 reads TGCGCCAGCAGCTCCGACGGGGGCTATGGCTACACCTTC. It codes for CASSSDGGYGYTF. Filled out from reference TRBV5-1 and TRBJ1-2, the complete variable domain reads KAGVTQTPRYLIKTRGQQVTLSCSPISGHRSVSWYQQTPGQGLQFLFEYFSETQRNKGNFPGRFSGRQFSNSRSEMNVSTLELGDSALYLCASSSDGGYGYTFGSGTRLTVV.

J is TRBJ1-2 and V is TRBV19, with 8 bases matching TRBD1. The CDR3 contains 13 residues. V trimming: 10 bases; J trimming: 8 bases; junction bases outside the gene matches: 12. CDR1 and CDR2 (germline): LNHDA, SQIVND (reference sequence). In DNA form, the CDR3 reads TGTGCCACGAGACAGGGGCTTCAGGGGGGCTACACCTTC. Its protein is CATRQGLQGGYTF.

CDR3 sequence reads: CASSLDRGRSPLHF. CDR3 bases: TGTGCCAGCAGCTTAGACAGGGGGCGATCACCCCTCCACTTT. The V call is TRBV5-4, the J call TRBJ1-6, with TRBD1 matching over 10 bases. Germline V gene data show CDR1 as SGHNT and CDR2 as YYREEE (reference sequence). CDR3 length: 14 residues. The J segment lost 10 bases and the V segment lost 2 bases, leaving 3 bases of the junction unmatched.

J is TRBJ2-7 and V is TRBV11-2, with 11 bases identical to TRBD1. Germline values: CDR1 SGHAT, CDR2 FQNNGV. V gave up 5 bases and J gave up 6 bases; unmatched junction bases: 9. There are 15 residues in the CDR3. This chain's CDR3 is CASSASGTGGGEQYF. As DNA, the CDR3 is TGTGCCAGCAGCGCCTCCGGGACAGGGGGGGGCGAGCAGTACTTC. The full variable domain, its missing parts supplied by reference TRBV11-2 and TRBJ2-7, is EAGVAQSPRYKIIEKRQSVAFWCNPISGHATLYWYQQILGQGPKLLIQFQNNGVVDDSQLPKDRFSAERLKGVDSTLKIQPAKLEDSAVYLCASSASGTGGGEQYFGPGTRLTVT.

To note about this clone: At one end the junction does not follow the germline gene, possibly because of a read error. The CDR3 loop reads CASSQGTQYF. For the CDR3, the DNA is TGTGCCAGCAGCCAAGGGACCCAGTACTTC. The rearrangement joins TRBV3-1 (or the pseudogene TRBV3-2) to TRBJ2-5; no definite D call. The V gene's germline CDR1 is LGHDT and CDR2 YNNKEL (reference sequence). The CDR3 is made up of 10 amino acids.

The chain uses TRBV9 and TRBJ2-1; TRBD2 aligns across 10 bases. This CDR3 spans 16 amino acids. The J segment lost 2 bases and the V segment lost 2 bases, leaving 4 bases of the junction unmatched. Germline V gene data show CDR1 as SGDLS and CDR2 as YYNGEE. The CDR3 loop reads CASSVSSGRTYNEQFF. The CDR3 DNA reads as TGTGCCAGCAGCGTGAGTAGCGGGAGGACCTACAATGAGCAGTTCTTC.

The CDR3 sequence is CASSQVQGRTQYF. In DNA form, the CDR3 reads TGTGCCAGCAGCCAAGTGCAGGGGCGGACCCAGTACTTC. J is TRBJ2-5 and V is TRBV3-1 (or the pseudogene TRBV3-2), with D maybe TRBD1 (6 bases). V was cut by 1 base and J by 7 bases, with 10 bases left in between. Per the germline V gene, CDR1 is LGHDT and CDR2 is YNNKEL (reference sequence). The CDR3 is made up of 13 amino acids.

This chain connects TRBV10-2 to TRBJ2-7; TRBD2 is a possible D gene (6 bases). Germline V gene sequence: CDR1 WSHSY, CDR2 SAAADI. The CDR3 has 15 residues. V lost 8 bases and J lost 7, with 24 bases in between. CDR3 DNA sequence: TGCGCCAGCTTAGATCGGGACTCCAGCACTAGGGAGCAGTACTTC. Translation: CASLDRDSSTREQYF.

This chain uses TRBV20-1 with TRBJ2-7, with TRBD1 as a possible D gene (5 bases). Germline values: CDR1 DFQATT, CDR2 SNEGSKA (reference sequence). The CDR3 runs 15 residues. The V and J ends lost 3 bases and 3 bases respectively, with 18 bases between them. This CDR3 reads CSASPVDRRNYEQYF. DNA of the CDR3: TGCAGTGCTAGTCCAGTAGACAGACGGAACTACGAGCAGTACTTC.

This chain joins TRBV19 and TRBJ1-1, with TRBD1 as a possible D gene (6 bases). CDR1 and CDR2 (germline): LNHDA, SQIVND (reference sequence). The CDR3 has 14 residues. V gave up 5 bases and J gave up 1 base, with 11 bases separating them. CDR3 protein: CASSPGHWNTEAFF. The CDR3 nucleotides are TGTGCCAGTAGTCCGGGACACTGGAACACTGAAGCTTTCTTT.

This chain links TRBV15 with TRBJ1-6; possibly TRBD1 for D (5 bases). The CDR3 is 13 residues long. Germline V gene lookup returns CDR1 LNHNV and CDR2 YYDKDF (reference sequence). V lost 3 bases to trimming and J lost 9 bases, with 9 bases between them. CDR3 protein: CATSRQGGSPLHF. CDR3 coding DNA: TGTGCCACCAGCAGGCAGGGAGGTTCACCCCTCCACTTT.

The genes are TRBV19 and TRBJ2-3, with a possible D match to TRBD2 (6 bases). Trimming shortened V by 4 bases and J by 8 bases, and 16 bases separated the two germline ends. Germline CDR1 reads LNHDA; CDR2 reads SQIVND (reference sequence). The CDR3 runs to 14 residues. This chain's CDR3 is CASSTRDFSGTQYF. The DNA of the CDR3 is TGTGCCAGTAGTACTCGGGACTTTTCAGGTACGCAGTATTTT. Variable domain in full (rest from reference TRBV19 and TRBJ2-3): DGGITQSPKYLFRKEGQNVTLSCEQNLNHDAMYWYRQDPGQGLRLIYYSQIVNDFQKGDIAEGYSVSREKKESFPLTVTSAQKNPTAFYLCASSTRDFSGTQYFGPGTRLTVL.

As DNA, the CDR3 is TGCAGCGTCCAGGGGGGGGCGGGTAGCACTGAAGCTTTCTTT. This codes for CSVQGGAGSTEAFF. J is TRBJ1-1 and V is TRBV29-1, with TRBD1 matching 7 bases. With 6 bases clipped from V and 4 bases from J, the junction kept 11 bases outside the gene matches. The CDR3 length is 14 residues. Germline V CDR1 and CDR2: SQVTM, ANQGSEA.